Below are 8 T cell receptor beta chains sequenced from a single sample in a study of cytomegalovirus exposure and HLA in healthy donors. Profiled with immunoSEQ multiplex PCR; TCRdb holds only in-frame clones, not every one. The table shows around 400,000 clones, with around 86% occurring only once. Sequenced sample: PBMCs. These receptors were taken from a woman between 18 and 29 years old in good health and CMV-seronegative.

The chain is built from TRBV28 and TRBJ1-2; D not resolved. Germline V gene sequence: CDR1 MDHEN, CDR2 SYDVKM. The length of the CDR3 is 12 residues. V lost 3 bases and J lost 8, with 10 bases in between. The CDR3 region has the DNA TGTGCCAGCAGTTTCCCGGGTAGCGGCTACACCTTC. Protein product: CASSFPGSGYTF.

The genes are TRBV6-1 and TRBJ2-7, with 7 positions matching TRBD2. The germline CDR1 and CDR2 sequences are MNHNS and SASEGT. CDR3 length: 13 amino acids. Trimming cost V 6 bases and J 2 bases; bases outside gene matches: 4. CDR3 bases: TGTGCCAGCAGGTCCGGGACTACCTACGAGCAGTACTTC. This gives the protein CASRSGTTYEQYF.

V is TRBV7-3 and J is TRBJ2-7, with 7 bases matching TRBD2. J gave up 0 bases and V 1 base, and 6 bases lay outside the gene matches. Germline loops: CDR1 SGHTA, CDR2 FQGTGA. This CDR3 is 16 amino acids long. CDR3 nucleotide sequence: TGTGCCAGCAGCTTAAAGGTAGCGGGCGGCTCCTACGAGCAGTACTTC. This sequence encodes CASSLKVAGGSYEQYF.

This chain joins TRBV2 and TRBJ2-7; D possibly corresponds to TRBD1 (6 bases). The CDR3 has 15 amino acids. V was pared by 6 bases and J by 1 base, with 16 bases between. The V gene's germline CDR1 is SNHLY and CDR2 FYNNEI. The CDR3 reads CASRNRDTSSYEQYF. In nucleotides, the CDR3 is TGTGCCAGCAGAAATCGGGACACATCGTCCTACGAGCAGTACTTC.

This chain uses TRBV6-5 with TRBJ2-7, with D unresolved. V shed 0 bases and J shed 4 bases, with 10 bases lying between them. CDR3 length equals 14 residues. The germline V gene has CDR1 MNHEY and CDR2 SVGAGI. The CDR3 here is CASSYSIPVYEQYF. The CDR3, as DNA: TGTGCCAGCAGTTACTCGATCCCAGTGTACGAGCAGTACTTC.

The chain joins TRBV30 to TRBJ2-3, with TRBD1 matching over 7 bases. Germline lookup yields CDR1 GTSNPN and CDR2 SVGIG (reference sequence). V trimming: 2 bases; J trimming: 0 bases; junction bases outside the gene matches: 2. The CDR3 totals 14 residues. CDR3 loop: CAWSTGVSTDTQYF. DNA for the CDR3: TGTGCCTGGAGTACAGGGGTGAGCACAGATACGCAGTATTTT.

The chain joins TRBV28 to TRBJ2-7; tentatively, D is TRBD1 (6 bases). V dropped 5 bases and J dropped 0 bases, with 17 bases sitting between them. The germline gives CDR1 MDHEN, CDR2 SYDVKM. The CDR3 contains 16 residues. CDR3 nucleotide sequence: TGTGCCAGCAGTCCGCCACGGACAGTTGTCTCCTACGAGCAGTACTTC. It translates to CASSPPRTVVSYEQYF.

The chain couples TRBV7-9 to TRBJ2-7, with D uncertain. The CDR3 is 14 amino acids. Looked up from germline, CDR1 is SEHNR and CDR2 is FQNEAQ (reference sequence). V was pared by 1 base and J by 3 bases, with 10 bases between. CDR3 amino acids: CASSLDTLYYEQYF. CDR3 bases: TGTGCCAGCAGCTTAGACACCCTTTACTACGAGCAGTACTTC.